This T cell receptor (beta chain) was found in a study of T cell changes during pregnancy in multiple sclerosis (dated by TCRdb to the late 2010s). Turning to the overall study: The study examined how the T cell repertoire changed over the course of pregnancy in women with multiple sclerosis.

Notes on this clone: The antigen it binds to is not known. There are no base qualities to consult, and no much larger clone falls within one base.

CDR1 SGHNT and CDR2 YYREEE were looked up in the germline V gene (reference sequence). From the cysteine up to the phenylalanine, the CDR3 has a length of 15 residues. Only the CDR3 DNA is retained, 45 bases long and in frame from the first base. At the junction V is shortened by 4 bases and J by 6 bases, with 17 bases in between. Library construction relied on the immunoSEQ multiplex PCR assay. TCRdb obtained this table from immuneACCESS and retained in-frame rearrangements with V and J assigned. These tables miss some clones; where compared with another copy, unresolved V genes account for less than half of the shortfall, and the remainder is unexplained. The sample yields around 92,000 clones; around 93% were counted once. The ten largest account for approximately 2.2% of the sample.

This TCR was sampled from a female donor with multiple sclerosis, enrolled in a pregnancy study. Recombination joined TRBV5-4 with TRBJ2-4; the best D guess is TRBD2, with 7 bases matching. Sequenced here: peripheral blood, sampled in the third trimester of pregnancy. The DNA reads TGTGCCAGCAGCCTACGGAGGGGAGGGGGAAACATTCAGTACTTC. It codes for CASSLRRGGGNIQYF.